Listed below are T cell receptor beta chains from one sample, sequenced in a study of identical twins. TCRdb ran MiXCR on the 5' RACE reads and lists one entry per CDR3 protein. Among about 810,000 distinct CDR3 sequences listed, 10% to 15% were seen once. This sample also appeared in a second study, on yellow fever vaccine responses in identical twins.

The material sequenced was PBMCs. The source is a woman under 30 in good health. The CDR3 runs from the conserved cysteine through the conserved F or W. A D gene is named only where the DNA matches it firmly. Size tells how often a clone was seen (once, few, many) or the class of an expanded clone, and some rows leave it out.

clone size | J gene | D gene | V gene | CDR3 protein | CDR3 DNA
few | TRBJ2-5 | TRBD2 | TRBV28 | CASSKAGHQETQYF | TGTGCCAGCAGTAAAGCGGGGCACCAAGAGACCCAGTACTTC
many | TRBJ2-1 | TRBD2 | TRBV12-3/TRBV12-4 | CASSLAGGYNEQFF | TGTGCCAGCAGCTTAGCGGGAGGATACAATGAGCAGTTCTTC
- | TRBJ1-6 | - | TRBV5-1 | CASSLAPRRYNSPLHF | TGCGCCAGCAGCTTGGCCCCCCGACGGTATAATTCACCCCTCCACTTT
few | TRBJ1-2 | TRBD1 | TRBV4-1 | CASSPEQGEHYGYTF | TGCGCCAGCAGCCCAGAACAGGGGGAGCACTATGGCTACACCTTC
many | TRBJ2-3 | - | TRBV5-1 | CASSLVGISTDTQYF | TGCGCCAGCAGCTTGGTAGGCATAAGCACAGATACGCAGTATTTT
- | TRBJ2-6 | TRBD1 | TRBV5-1 | CASSFRQGGANVLTF | TGCGCCAGCAGCTTTCGACAGGGAGGGGCCAACGTCCTGACTTTC
- | TRBJ2-1 | TRBD2 | TRBV5-1 | CASSGGDYSYNEQFF | TGCGCCAGCAGCGGGGGGGACTACTCCTACAATGAGCAGTTCTTC
few | TRBJ2-6 | - | TRBV2 | CASSEYGGEIGANVLTF | TGTGCCAGCAGTGAATATGGGGGCGAGATCGGGGCCAACGTCCTGACTTTC
few | TRBJ2-7 | - | TRBV20-1 | CSARGGGPGVEQYF | TGCAGTGCTAGAGGGGGAGGCCCCGGGGTGGAGCAGTACTTC
- | TRBJ2-5 | - | TRBV6-5 | CASSYITSQETQYF | TGTGCCAGCAGTTATATCACTAGCCAAGAGACCCAGTACTTC
few | TRBJ2-5 | TRBD2 | TRBV9 | CASSVVGGELQETQYF | TGTGCCAGCAGCGTAGTTGGGGGGGAATTACAAGAGACCCAGTACTTC
many | TRBJ2-1 | - | TRBV29-1 | CSVEGVAVRNEQFF | TGCAGCGTTGAAGGAGTAGCGGTTCGCAATGAGCAGTTCTTC
many | TRBJ2-7 | - | TRBV5-1 | CASSLFRDGIYEQYF | TGCGCCAGCAGCTTGTTTAGGGACGGTATCTACGAGCAGTACTTC
few | TRBJ2-2 | TRBD2 | TRBV5-1 | CASSLGPGSGSSGELFF | TGCGCCAGCAGCTTGGGGCCGGGGAGCGGGAGTTCCGGGGAGCTGTTTTTT
few | TRBJ2-5 | TRBD1 | TRBV28 | CASSLRTGLIETQYF | TGTGCCAGCAGTTTAAGGACAGGTTTGATAGAGACCCAGTACTTC
once | TRBJ2-3 | TRBD2 | TRBV3-1 | CASSQDFAGDLTDTQYF | TGTGCCAGCAGCCAAGATTTCGCGGGGGACCTCACAGATACGCAGTATTTT
once | TRBJ2-7 | - | TRBV9 | CASSVEGGSVSSYEQYF | TGTGCCAGCAGCGTAGAGGGGGGTAGCGTCAGCTCCTACGAGCAGTACTTC
few | TRBJ2-3 | - | TRBV6-5 | CASSYRRGADTQYF | TGTGCCAGCAGTTACAGGAGGGGAGCAGATACGCAGTATTTT
many | TRBJ2-1 | TRBD2 | TRBV15 | CATSRPPRTSGNEQFF | TGTGCCACCAGCAGACCCCCCCGGACTAGCGGCAATGAGCAGTTCTTC
many | TRBJ2-1 | TRBD2 | TRBV2 | CASGTSGGFYNEQFF | TGTGCCAGCGGCACTAGCGGGGGGTTCTACAATGAGCAGTTCTTC
few | TRBJ2-6 | - | TRBV3-1 | CASNRRGESIGANVLTF | TGTGCCAGCAACCGCAGGGGGGAGTCGATTGGGGCCAACGTCCTGACTTTC
few | TRBJ2-2 | - | TRBV3-1 | CASSRRGSDTGELFF | TGTGCCAGCAGCCGTAGGGGTTCGGACACCGGGGAGCTGTTTTTT
few | TRBJ2-7 | TRBD2 | TRBV28 | CASSLRTSGTEEQYF | TGTGCCAGCAGTTTACGGACTAGCGGGACCGAAGAGCAGTACTTC
many | TRBJ2-5 | TRBD2 | TRBV6-5 | CASSYRLAGVQETQYF | TGTGCCAGCAGTTACCGTCTAGCGGGGGTGCAAGAGACCCAGTACTTC
few | TRBJ2-1 | TRBD1 | TRBV12-3/TRBV12-4 | CASSFRQGAGYEQFF | TGTGCCAGCAGTTTTAGGCAGGGGGCTGGCTATGAGCAGTTCTTC
few | TRBJ1-3 | - | TRBV4-1 | CASSQDLGLSGNTIYF | TGCGCCAGCAGCCAAGATTTGGGCCTCTCTGGAAACACCATATATTTT
few | TRBJ2-1 | TRBD2 | TRBV20-1 | CSARSGGLSSYNEQFF | TGCAGTGCCCGTAGCGGGGGGCTAAGCTCCTACAATGAGCAGTTCTTC
few | TRBJ2-1 | - | TRBV29-1 | CSVGSRSYNEQFF | TGCAGCGTTGGGAGTAGGTCCTACAATGAGCAGTTCTTC
- | TRBJ2-5 | - | TRBV5-1 | CASSFAKETQYF | TGCGCCAGCAGCTTTGCGAAAGAGACCCAGTACTTC